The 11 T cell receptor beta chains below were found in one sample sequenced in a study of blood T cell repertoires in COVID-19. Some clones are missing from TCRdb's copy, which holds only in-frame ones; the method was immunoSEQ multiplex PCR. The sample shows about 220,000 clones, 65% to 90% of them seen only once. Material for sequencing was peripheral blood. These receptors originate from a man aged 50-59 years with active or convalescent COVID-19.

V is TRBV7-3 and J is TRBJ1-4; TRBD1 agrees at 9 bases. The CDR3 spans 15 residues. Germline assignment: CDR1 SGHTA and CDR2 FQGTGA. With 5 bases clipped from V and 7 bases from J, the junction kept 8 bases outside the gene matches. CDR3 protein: CASSKTGGFGEKLFF. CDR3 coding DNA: TGTGCCAGCAGCAAAACAGGGGGCTTCGGTGAAAAACTGTTTTTT.

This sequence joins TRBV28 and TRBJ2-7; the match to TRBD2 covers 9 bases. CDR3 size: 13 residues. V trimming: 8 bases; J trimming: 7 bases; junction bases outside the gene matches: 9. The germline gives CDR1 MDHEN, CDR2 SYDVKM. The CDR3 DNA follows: TGTGCCAGCCTAAGCGGGAGGCCGGGGGAGCAGTACTTC. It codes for CASLSGRPGEQYF.

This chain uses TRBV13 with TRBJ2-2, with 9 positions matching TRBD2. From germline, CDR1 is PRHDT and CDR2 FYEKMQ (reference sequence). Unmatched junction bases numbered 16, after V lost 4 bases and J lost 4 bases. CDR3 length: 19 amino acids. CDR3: CASSSRPSPSGDVTGELFF. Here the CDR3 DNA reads TGTGCCAGCAGCTCTAGGCCGTCCCCTAGCGGGGATGTCACCGGGGAGCTGTTTTTT.

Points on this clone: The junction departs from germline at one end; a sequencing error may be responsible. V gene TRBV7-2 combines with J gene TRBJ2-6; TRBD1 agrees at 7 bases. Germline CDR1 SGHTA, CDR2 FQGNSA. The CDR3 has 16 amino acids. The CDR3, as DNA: TGTGCCAGCAGCCTAGCAGGGGGTTCTGGGGCCAACGTCCTGACTTTC. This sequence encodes CASSLAGGSGANVLTF.

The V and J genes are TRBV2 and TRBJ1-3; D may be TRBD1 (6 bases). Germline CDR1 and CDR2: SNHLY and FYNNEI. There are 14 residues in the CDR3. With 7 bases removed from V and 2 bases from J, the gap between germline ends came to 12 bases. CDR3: CASTREGAGNTIYF. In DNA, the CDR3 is TGTGCCAGCACTAGGGAGGGGGCTGGAAACACCATATATTTT.

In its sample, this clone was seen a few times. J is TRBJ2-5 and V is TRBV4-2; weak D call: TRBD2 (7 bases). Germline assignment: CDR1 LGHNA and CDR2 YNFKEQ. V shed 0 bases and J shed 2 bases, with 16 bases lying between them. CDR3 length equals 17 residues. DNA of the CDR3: TGTGCCAGCAGCCAAGAGGAACGGGGGGCGAGACAAGAGACCCAGTACTTC. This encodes CASSQEERGARQETQYF.

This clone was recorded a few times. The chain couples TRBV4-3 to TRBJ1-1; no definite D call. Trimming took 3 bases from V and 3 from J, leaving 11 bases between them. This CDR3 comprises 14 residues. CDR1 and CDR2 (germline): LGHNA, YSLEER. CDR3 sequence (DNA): TGCGCCAGCAGCCAGCTTGGCGGGGACACTGAAGCTTTCTTT. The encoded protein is CASSQLGGDTEAFF.

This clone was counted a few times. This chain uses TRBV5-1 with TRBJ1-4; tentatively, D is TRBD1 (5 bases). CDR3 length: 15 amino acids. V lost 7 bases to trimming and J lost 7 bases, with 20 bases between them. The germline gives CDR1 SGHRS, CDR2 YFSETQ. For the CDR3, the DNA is TGCGCCAGCGAAAGAGAACGGGGGGGAATTGAAAAACTGTTTTTT. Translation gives CASERERGGIEKLFF.

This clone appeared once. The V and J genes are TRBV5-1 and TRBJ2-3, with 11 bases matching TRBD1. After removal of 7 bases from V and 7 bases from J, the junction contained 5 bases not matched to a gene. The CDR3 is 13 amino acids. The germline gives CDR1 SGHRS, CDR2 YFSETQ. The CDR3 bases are TGCGCCAGCTGGACAGGGGGCATAAATACGCAGTATTTT. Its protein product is CASWTGGINTQYF.

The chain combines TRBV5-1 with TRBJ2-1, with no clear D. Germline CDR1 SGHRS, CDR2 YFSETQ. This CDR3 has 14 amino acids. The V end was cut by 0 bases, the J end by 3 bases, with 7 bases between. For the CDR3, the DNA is TGCGCCAGCAGCTTGGGACTGATCTACAATGAGCAGTTCTTC. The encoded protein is CASSLGLIYNEQFF.

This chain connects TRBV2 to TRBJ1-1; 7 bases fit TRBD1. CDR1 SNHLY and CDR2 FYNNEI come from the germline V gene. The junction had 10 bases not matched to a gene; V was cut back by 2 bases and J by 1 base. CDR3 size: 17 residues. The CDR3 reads CASSEPRGAQGNTEAFF. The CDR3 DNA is TGTGCCAGCAGTGAACCCAGGGGGGCGCAGGGGAACACTGAAGCTTTCTTT.